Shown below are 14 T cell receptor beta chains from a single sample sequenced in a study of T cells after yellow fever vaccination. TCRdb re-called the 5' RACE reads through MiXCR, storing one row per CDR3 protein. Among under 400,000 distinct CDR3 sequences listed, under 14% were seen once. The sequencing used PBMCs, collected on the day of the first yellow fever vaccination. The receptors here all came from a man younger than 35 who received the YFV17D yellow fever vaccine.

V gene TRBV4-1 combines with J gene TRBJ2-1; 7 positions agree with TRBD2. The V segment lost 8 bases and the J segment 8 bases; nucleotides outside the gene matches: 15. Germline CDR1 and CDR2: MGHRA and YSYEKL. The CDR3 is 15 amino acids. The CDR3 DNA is TGCGCCAGCCGCCCGGTCCTAGCGGCAATTCATGAGCAGTTCTTC. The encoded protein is CASRPVLAAIHEQFF.

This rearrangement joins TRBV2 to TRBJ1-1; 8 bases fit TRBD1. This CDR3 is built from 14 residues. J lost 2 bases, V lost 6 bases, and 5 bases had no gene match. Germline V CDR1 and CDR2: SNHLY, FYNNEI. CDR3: CASRGQVINTEAFF. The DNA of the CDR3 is TGTGCCAGCAGGGGACAGGTAATAAACACTGAAGCTTTCTTT. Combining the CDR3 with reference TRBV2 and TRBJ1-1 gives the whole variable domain EPEVTQTPSHQVTQMGQEVILRCVPISNHLYFYWYRQILGQKVEFLVSFYNNEISEKSEIFDDQFSVERPDGSNFTLKIRSTKLEDSAMYFCASRGQVINTEAFFGQGTRLTVV.

CDR3 loop: CASSPKGAARDPQETQYF. CDR3 sequence (DNA): TGTGCCAGCAGCCCAAAAGGCGCGGCTAGGGACCCTCAAGAGACCCAGTACTTC. This sequence joins TRBV11-2 and TRBJ2-5; D may correspond to TRBD1 or TRBD2 (5 bases each). This CDR3 is built from 18 residues. V gave up 5 bases and J gave up 2 bases, with 24 bases separating them. In germline, CDR1 is SGHAT, CDR2 FQNNGV.

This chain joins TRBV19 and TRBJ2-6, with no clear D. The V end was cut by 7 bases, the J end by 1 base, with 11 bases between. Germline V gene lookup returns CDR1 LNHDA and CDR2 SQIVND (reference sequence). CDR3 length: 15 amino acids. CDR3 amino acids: CASNFNSSGANVLTF. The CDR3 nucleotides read TGTGCCAGTAACTTTAACTCGTCTGGGGCCAACGTCCTGACTTTC.

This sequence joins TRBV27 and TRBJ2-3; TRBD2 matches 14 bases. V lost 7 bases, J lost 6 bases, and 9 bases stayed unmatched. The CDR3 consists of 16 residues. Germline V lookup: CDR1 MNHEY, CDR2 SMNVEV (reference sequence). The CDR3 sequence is CASTGTSGGWGDTQYF. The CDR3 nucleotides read TGTGCCAGCACCGGGACTAGCGGGGGCTGGGGGGATACGCAGTATTTT.

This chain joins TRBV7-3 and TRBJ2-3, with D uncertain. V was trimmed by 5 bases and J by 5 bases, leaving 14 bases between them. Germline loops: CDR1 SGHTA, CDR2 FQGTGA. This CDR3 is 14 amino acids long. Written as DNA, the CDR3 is TGTGCCAGCAGCCCAGACCGACGAGGAGATACGCAGTATTTT. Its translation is CASSPDRRGDTQYF.

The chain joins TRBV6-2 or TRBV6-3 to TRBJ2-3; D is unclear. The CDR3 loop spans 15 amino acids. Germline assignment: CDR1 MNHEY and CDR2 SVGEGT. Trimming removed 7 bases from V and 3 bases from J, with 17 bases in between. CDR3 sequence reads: CASMTRKRITDTQYF. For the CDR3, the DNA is TGTGCCAGCATGACCAGGAAGAGGATTACAGATACGCAGTATTTT.

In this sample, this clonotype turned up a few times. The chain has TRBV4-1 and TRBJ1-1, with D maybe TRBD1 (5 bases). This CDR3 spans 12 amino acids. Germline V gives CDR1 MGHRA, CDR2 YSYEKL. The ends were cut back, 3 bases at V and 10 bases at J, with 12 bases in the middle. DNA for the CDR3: TGCGCCAGCAGCCAGCAGGGCTCGGGAGCTTTCTTT. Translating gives CASSQQGSGAFF.

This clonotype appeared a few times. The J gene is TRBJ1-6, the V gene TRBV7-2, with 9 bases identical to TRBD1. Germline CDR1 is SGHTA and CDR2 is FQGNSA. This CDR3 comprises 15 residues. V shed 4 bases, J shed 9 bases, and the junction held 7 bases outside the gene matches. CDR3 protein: CASSSTGGSGSPLHF. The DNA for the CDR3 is TGTGCCAGCAGCTCCACAGGGGGCAGTGGTTCACCCCTCCACTTT.

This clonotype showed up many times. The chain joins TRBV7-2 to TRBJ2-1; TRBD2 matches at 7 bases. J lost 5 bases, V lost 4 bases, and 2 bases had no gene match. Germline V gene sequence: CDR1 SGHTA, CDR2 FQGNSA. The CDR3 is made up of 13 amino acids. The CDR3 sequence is CASSSGLNNEQFF. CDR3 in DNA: TGTGCCAGCAGCTCGGGACTAAACAATGAGCAGTTCTTC.

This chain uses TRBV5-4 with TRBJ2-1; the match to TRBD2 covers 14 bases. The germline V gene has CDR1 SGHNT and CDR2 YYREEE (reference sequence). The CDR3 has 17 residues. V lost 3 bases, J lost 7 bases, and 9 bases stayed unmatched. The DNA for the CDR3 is TGTGCCAGCAGCTCCCATAAGACTAGCGGGGGGGATAATGAGCAGTTCTTC. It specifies CASSSHKTSGGDNEQFF.

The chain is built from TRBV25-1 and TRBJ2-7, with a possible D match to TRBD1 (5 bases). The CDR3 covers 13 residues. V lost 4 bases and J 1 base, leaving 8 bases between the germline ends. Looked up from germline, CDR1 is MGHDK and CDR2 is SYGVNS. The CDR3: CASSGQRSYEQYF. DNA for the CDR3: TGTGCCAGCAGTGGACAGAGATCCTACGAGCAGTACTTC.

The CDR3 DNA reads as TGTGCCAGCAGCTTATCCGCGAGGCGGGGATCGCTAGCCAAAAACATTCAGTACTTC. The encoded protein is CASSLSARRGSLAKNIQYF. The V gene is TRBV11-1, the J gene TRBJ2-4; possible D gene TRBD2, 6 bases. The CDR3 spans 19 residues. The germline V gene has CDR1 SGHAT and CDR2 FQDESV (reference sequence). V gave up 2 bases and J gave up 0 bases, with 20 bases separating them. Variable domain in full (rest from reference TRBV11-1 and TRBJ2-4): EAEVAQSPRYKITEKSQAVAFWCDPISGHATLYWYRQILGQGPELLVQFQDESVVDDSQLPKDRFSAERLKGVDSTLKIQPAELGDSAMYLCASSLSARRGSLAKNIQYFGAGTRLSVL.

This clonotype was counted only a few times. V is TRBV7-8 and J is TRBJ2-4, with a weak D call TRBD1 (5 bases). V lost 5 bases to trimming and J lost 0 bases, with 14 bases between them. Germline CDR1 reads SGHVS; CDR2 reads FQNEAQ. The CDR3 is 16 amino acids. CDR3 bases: TGTGCCAGCAGCCGTGAGACAGTCACAGCCAAAAACATTCAGTACTTC. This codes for CASSRETVTAKNIQYF.